This T cell receptor beta chain is drawn from a study of blood T cells in healthy people across ages. Study-wide results and limits: Long-lived donors exceeded aged donors in naive CD4+ cells and diversity.

Of note for this clonotype: Its antigen is unknown.

Together with a sample-barcoded 5' primer, a J-beta primer mix was included in a second PCR lasting about 6 to 12 cycles. One entry per CDR3 protein, called by TCRdb with MiXCR from the 5' RACE reads. The sample lists 800,000 to 950,000 distinct CDR3 sequences, around 48% occurring once. For every donor, a draw yielded 7.5 to 10 milliliters of peripheral blood. Trimming shortened V by 1 base and J by 0 bases, and 8 bases separated the two germline ends. There are 14 residues in the CDR3. Germline values: CDR1 DFQATT, CDR2 SNEGSKA (reference sequence). The material sequenced was blood. The chain uses TRBV20-1 and TRBJ2-3; D is undetermined. This receptor was obtained from a man aged 30 to 39 in good health. In nucleotides, the CDR3 is TGCAGTGCTAGAGTACAGCCTAGCACAGATACGCAGTATTTT. Amino acid sequence: CSARVQPSTDTQYF.